This entry features one TCR beta chain sequence. The data are from a study of technical replicates of blood from a handful of donors. CDR1 is LNHNV and CDR2 is YYDKDF in the germline V gene (reference sequence). Trimming cost V 3 bases and J 0 bases, with 16 bases left between them. The CDR3 consists of 17 residues. Here immunoSEQ multiplex PCR was the method, and the copy in TCRdb shows in-frame clones only, minus some. The repertoire holds over 75,000 clones, 95% seen once, with 0.22% in the top ten. What was sequenced was T cells isolated from PBMCs. The clonotype comes from a human donor in good health. The chain has TRBV15 and TRBJ2-3, with D perhaps matching TRBD2 (6 bases). The CDR3 DNA follows: TGTGCCACCAGCAGCCCCTCCATGCGGGGAAGCACAGATACGCAGTATTTT. As protein: CATSSPSMRGSTDTQYF.